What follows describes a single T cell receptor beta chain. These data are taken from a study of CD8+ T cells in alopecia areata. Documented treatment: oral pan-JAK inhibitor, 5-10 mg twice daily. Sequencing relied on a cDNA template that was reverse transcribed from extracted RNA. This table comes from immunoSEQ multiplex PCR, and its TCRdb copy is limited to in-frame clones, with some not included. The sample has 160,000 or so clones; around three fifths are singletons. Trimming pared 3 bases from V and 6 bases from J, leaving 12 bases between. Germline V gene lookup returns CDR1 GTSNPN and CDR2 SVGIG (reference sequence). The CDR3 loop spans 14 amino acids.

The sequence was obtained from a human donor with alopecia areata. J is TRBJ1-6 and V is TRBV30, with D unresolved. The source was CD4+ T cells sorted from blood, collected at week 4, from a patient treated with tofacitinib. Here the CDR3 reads CAWSRPGSNSPLHF. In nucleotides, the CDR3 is TGTGCCTGGAGCCGACCCGGGTCTAATTCACCCCTCCACTTT.